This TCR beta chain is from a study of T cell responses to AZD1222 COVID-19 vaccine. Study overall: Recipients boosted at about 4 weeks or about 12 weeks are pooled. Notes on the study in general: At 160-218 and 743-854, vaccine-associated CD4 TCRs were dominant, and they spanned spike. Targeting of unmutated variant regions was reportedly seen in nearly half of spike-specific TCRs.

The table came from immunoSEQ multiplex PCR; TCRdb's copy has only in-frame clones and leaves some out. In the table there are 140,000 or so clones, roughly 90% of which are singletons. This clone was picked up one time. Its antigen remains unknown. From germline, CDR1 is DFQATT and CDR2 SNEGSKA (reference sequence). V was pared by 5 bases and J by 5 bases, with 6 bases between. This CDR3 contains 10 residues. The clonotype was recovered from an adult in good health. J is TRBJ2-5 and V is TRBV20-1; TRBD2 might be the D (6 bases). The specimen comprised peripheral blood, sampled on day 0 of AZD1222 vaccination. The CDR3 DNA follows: TGCAGTGCTCGGGGGGAGACCCAGTACTTC. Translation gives CSARGETQYF.